The 19 T cell receptor beta chains below come from one sample, sequenced in a study of beta chain features in type 1 diabetes. The isolated RNA, all of it, was reverse transcribed, so expressed TCRB transcripts were what got sequenced. The repertoire was sequenced with immunoSEQ multiplex PCR; TCRdb's copy has only in-frame clones and lacks some. This sample has about 250,000 clones, with about 14% found just once. The source material was naive CD4+ T cells from blood. All receptors come from a woman in her 40s in good health.

This clone turned up a few times. V gene TRBV11-2 combines with J gene TRBJ2-2; 7 bases line up with TRBD2. The CDR3 is made up of 14 amino acids. The germline V gene encodes CDR1 SGHAT and CDR2 FQNNGV. Trimming cost V 5 bases and J 7 bases; bases outside gene matches: 7. This CDR3 is CASSRNGGVGELFF. CDR3 DNA sequence: TGTGCCAGCAGCCGAAATGGGGGGGTCGGGGAGCTGTTTTTT. Together with reference TRBV11-2 and TRBJ2-2, the CDR3 gives the full variable domain: EAGVAQSPRYKIIEKRQSVAFWCNPISGHATLYWYQQILGQGPKLLIQFQNNGVVDDSQLPKDRFSAERLKGVDSTLKIQPAKLEDSAVYLCASSRNGGVGELFFGEGSRLTVL.

A few counts support this clone. The CDR3 reads CASSVAGGNNEQFF. The CDR3 DNA reads TGTGCCAGCAGTGTAGCGGGGGGCAACAATGAGCAGTTCTTC. The gene calls are TRBV11-2 and TRBJ2-1; 10 bases map to TRBD2. CDR3 length: 14 amino acids. CDR1 SGHAT and CDR2 FQNNGV come from the germline V gene. V shed 6 bases and J 5 bases; nucleotides not matched to a gene: 4.

The sample holds a few counts of this clone. This chain uses TRBV10-3 with TRBJ1-2; D is unresolved. The CDR3 consists of 12 residues. The V and J ends lost 2 bases and 8 bases respectively, with 9 bases between them. CDR1 and CDR2 from the germline V gene are ENHRY and SYGVKD. The CDR3 DNA follows: TGTGCCATCAGTGAGGGTACGCGGGGCTACACCTTC. Translating gives CAISEGTRGYTF.

This clone occurred a few times. The chain combines TRBV9 with TRBJ2-1; 7 bases match TRBD1. With 0 bases clipped from V and 3 bases from J, the junction kept 6 bases outside the gene matches. Germline V lookup: CDR1 SGDLS, CDR2 YYNGEE. The CDR3 has 16 residues. In DNA form, the CDR3 reads TGTGCCAGCAGCGTAGCGGTAGGGGGCCTCTACAATGAGCAGTTCTTC. Protein product: CASSVAVGGLYNEQFF.

This clone was observed a few times. CDR3 nucleotides: TGTGCCAGCAGTGGTCGTCGCGCTGTCGACGAGCAGTACTTC. It yields the protein CASSGRRAVDEQYF. The V gene is TRBV6-1, the J gene TRBJ2-7; D gene unclear. CDR1 and CDR2 from the germline V gene are MNHNS and SASEGT. The CDR3 is 14 residues long. Trimming took off 4 bases at V and 5 bases at J, with 15 bases between the two ends.

This clone was seen a few times. V and J are TRBV18 and TRBJ1-2, with TRBD1 matching over 8 bases. Germline CDR1 KGHSH, CDR2 LQKENI. With V trimmed by 6 bases and J by 4 bases, 7 bases remained unmatched. The CDR3 totals 14 residues. CDR3 protein: CASSPGQAFYGYTF. The CDR3 DNA is TGTGCCAGCTCCCCGGGACAGGCGTTCTATGGCTACACCTTC.

This clone was observed a handful of times. This chain links TRBV18 with TRBJ1-5; a weak D match, TRBD1 (5 bases). Trimming shortened V by 2 bases and J by 7 bases, and 9 bases separated the two germline ends. The CDR3 runs 13 residues. Germline V gene data show CDR1 as KGHSH and CDR2 as LQKENI. CDR3 protein: CASSPRGNQPQHF. CDR3 sequence (DNA): TGTGCCAGCTCACCAAGGGGTAACCAGCCCCAGCATTTT.

This clone was counted only a few times. This chain links TRBV5-4 with TRBJ1-2, with D possibly being TRBD1 (6 bases). The germline gives CDR1 SGHNT, CDR2 YYREEE (reference sequence). Trimming left V 0 bases short and J 2 bases short, with 11 bases between. CDR3 length equals 15 residues. The CDR3, as DNA: TGTGCCAGCAGCTTGGATACAGGGACGAACTATGGCTACACCTTC. Its protein product is CASSLDTGTNYGYTF.

This clone was picked up a small number of times. The chain employs TRBV11-2 and TRBJ1-2; TRBD1 matches 7 bases. The germline V gene encodes CDR1 SGHAT and CDR2 FQNNGV. With 7 bases clipped from V and 6 bases from J, the junction kept 8 bases outside the gene matches. The CDR3 is made up of 13 amino acids. The CDR3 protein is CASIGQDSDGYTF. The CDR3, as DNA: TGTGCCAGCATCGGACAGGATTCCGATGGCTACACCTTC. Filled out from reference TRBV11-2 and TRBJ1-2, the complete variable domain reads EAGVAQSPRYKIIEKRQSVAFWCNPISGHATLYWYQQILGQGPKLLIQFQNNGVVDDSQLPKDRFSAERLKGVDSTLKIQPAKLEDSAVYLCASIGQDSDGYTFGSGTRLTVV.

V usage is TRBV14 and J usage is TRBJ2-7; tentatively, D is TRBD1 (6 bases). The CDR3 length is 16 residues. The V gene's germline CDR1 is SGHDN and CDR2 FVKESK. V lost 3 bases and J 0 bases, leaving 15 bases between the germline ends. CDR3 coding DNA: TGTGCCAGCAGCCACCGACCGACAGGCGACTCCTACGAGCAGTACTTC. This translates into CASSHRPTGDSYEQYF.

This sequence joins TRBV10-2 and TRBJ2-2; D perhaps matches TRBD1 (6 bases). Germline CDR1 WSHSY, CDR2 SAAADI. V was trimmed by 5 bases and J by 5 bases, leaving 12 bases between them. The CDR3 covers 14 residues. The DNA for the CDR3 is TGCGCCAGCAGTCTAGGGACACGGACCGGGGAGCTGTTTTTT. The encoded protein is CASSLGTRTGELFF.

The chain is built from TRBV7-2 and TRBJ1-6; weak D call: TRBD1 (6 bases). Per the germline V gene, CDR1 is SGHTA and CDR2 is FQGNSA. V was trimmed by 5 bases and J by 7 bases, leaving 12 bases between them. This CDR3 is built from 14 residues. This CDR3 reads CASSNGQLNSPLHF. For the CDR3, the DNA is TGTGCCAGCAGCAATGGACAGCTGAATTCACCCCTCCACTTT.

The chain recombines TRBV4-3 with TRBJ2-2; TRBD2 might be the D (6 bases). Germline loops: CDR1 LGHNA, CDR2 YSLEER. This CDR3 is 16 amino acids long. The ends were cut back, 0 bases at V and 5 bases at J, with 13 bases in the middle. The CDR3 DNA reads TGCGCCAGCAGCCAAGAAGGGAGGCAATCGACCGGGGAGCTGTTTTTT. Protein: CASSQEGRQSTGELFF.

J is TRBJ1-4 and V is TRBV5-4, with 7 bases lining up with TRBD1. The CDR3 is 14 amino acids. V was clipped by 3 bases and J by 8 bases; unmatched bases: 7. Looked up from germline, CDR1 is SGHNT and CDR2 is YYREEE (reference sequence). The chain's CDR3 is CASSSRDRLEKLFF. As DNA, the CDR3 is TGTGCCAGCAGCTCCCGGGACAGATTAGAAAAACTGTTTTTT.

DNA of the CDR3: TGTGCCAGCAGTTCCCGACGGGGAACCAATCAGCCCCAGCATTTT. Residues: CASSSRRGTNQPQHF. V gene TRBV6-5 combines with J gene TRBJ1-5; no reliable D call. CDR3 size: 15 residues. V lost 4 bases and J 3 bases, leaving 13 bases between the germline ends. Germline CDR1 and CDR2: MNHEY and SVGAGI.

This clone showed up just a few times. The chain is built from TRBV6-1 and TRBJ2-2, with TRBD1 matching 7 bases. The CDR3 length is 15 residues. V lost 4 bases, J lost 4 bases, and 6 bases stayed unmatched. Looked up from germline, CDR1 is MNHNS and CDR2 is SASEGT. In DNA form, the CDR3 reads TGTGCCAGCAGTGGCCACAGGGGAACCACCGGGGAGCTGTTTTTT. Amino acid sequence: CASSGHRGTTGELFF.

The chain combines TRBV11-2 with TRBJ2-7; TRBD1 agrees at 8 bases. Germline V lookup: CDR1 SGHAT, CDR2 FQNNGV. Losses at the gene ends were 4 bases for V and 7 bases for J; bases not matched to a gene: 6. The CDR3 totals 13 residues. CDR3 sequence: CASSSLTGVEQYF. The CDR3 coding sequence is TGTGCCAGCAGCTCCTTGACAGGGGTGGAGCAGTACTTC.

This clone was recorded only once. The V call is TRBV27, the J call TRBJ1-6; 7 nucleotides agree with TRBD1. There are 14 residues in the CDR3. With V trimmed by 6 bases and J by 9 bases, 8 bases remained unmatched. Germline V CDR1 and CDR2: MNHEY, SMNVEV (reference sequence). The CDR3: CASRTGTDLSPLHF. The CDR3 DNA reads TGTGCCAGCAGGACCGGGACAGACCTTTCACCCCTCCACTTT.

This clone was seen only a few times. The rearrangement joins TRBV7-2 to TRBJ2-1, with D perhaps matching TRBD1 (5 bases). The germline V and J ends were trimmed by 5 bases and 0 bases, with 11 bases remaining between them. The CDR3 is made up of 15 amino acids. Germline-derived CDR1 and CDR2 are SGHTA and FQGNSA. Written as DNA, the CDR3 is TGTGCCAGCAGCACAGGATTTATCTCCTACAATGAGCAGTTCTTC. This gives the protein CASSTGFISYNEQFF.